A selection of T cell receptor beta chains follows, all from one sample in a study of cytomegalovirus exposure and HLA in healthy donors. Profiling relied on immunoSEQ multiplex PCR, and the TCRdb table lists in-frame clones only, not all of them. The sample comprises 200,000 or so clones, about 81% of which are singletons, and under 7.5% rests with the top ten. What was sequenced was PBMCs. Every receptor here comes from a woman in her 50s in good health and CMV-seropositive. The CDR3 runs from the conserved cysteine through the conserved F or W. The D gene is left open where the match is weak. Some rows have no size entry. The others give once, few or many, or a class for an expanded clone.

v_gene,j_gene,d_gene,abundance,CDR3aa,CDR3nt
TRBV19,TRBJ1-1,-,-,CASSIGTVNTEAFF,TGTGCCAGTAGTATAGGGACAGTGAACACTGAAGCTTTCTTT
TRBV6-5,TRBJ1-2,TRBD1,-,CASRYPQGEHGGYTF,TGTGCCAGCCGATACCCACAGGGGGAACATGGTGGCTACACCTTC
TRBV6-1,TRBJ1-4,TRBD1,-,CASRAGTENEKLFF,TGTGCCAGCAGAGCCGGGACAGAGAATGAAAAACTGTTTTTT
TRBV28,TRBJ2-3,-,-,CASSSRGSTTDTQYF,TGTGCCAGCAGTTCCCGGGGAAGCACCACAGATACGCAGTATTTT
TRBV18,TRBJ2-2,-,-,CASSKGAGELFF,TGTGCCAGCTCCAAAGGGGCCGGGGAGCTGTTTTTT
TRBV5-1,TRBJ1-3,TRBD1,-,CASSRTGDGNTIYF,TGCGCCAGCAGCCGGACAGGGGATGGAAACACCATATATTTT
TRBV11-2,TRBJ1-1,-,-,CASSHRVGGEVTEAFF,TGTGCCAGCAGCCACAGGGTAGGGGGAGAGGTCACTGAAGCTTTCTTT
TRBV11-2,TRBJ2-5,TRBD1,-,CASSSGQGAVETQYF,TGTGCCAGCAGCTCCGGACAGGGGGCGGTAGAGACCCAGTACTTC
TRBV23-1,TRBJ2-3,TRBD2,-,CASRQSLSGTSLRADTQYF,TGCGCCAGCAGGCAATCCCTTTCCGGGACTAGCTTAAGGGCAGATACGCAGTATTTT
TRBV6-1,TRBJ2-2,-,-,CASSESMNTGELFF,TGTGCCAGCAGTGAATCAATGAACACCGGGGAGCTGTTTTTT
TRBV2,TRBJ2-7,-,-,CASIEQGRNEQYF,TGTGCCAGCATCGAACAGGGGAGGAACGAGCAGTACTTC
TRBV28,TRBJ2-1,TRBD1,-,CASTRTGLYNEQFF,TGTGCCAGCACCAGGACAGGGTTATACAATGAGCAGTTCTTC
TRBV19,TRBJ2-1,TRBD2,-,CASRTSGSTSSYNEQFF,TGTGCCAGTAGGACTAGCGGGAGTACGAGCTCCTACAATGAGCAGTTCTTC
TRBV27,TRBJ2-2,-,-,CASCAGTHTGELFF,TGTGCCAGCTGTGCGGGGACGCACACCGGGGAGCTGTTTTTT
TRBV7-8,TRBJ2-5,TRBD2,once,CASSSLSGGQETQYF,TGTGCCAGCAGCTCCCTTAGCGGGGGCCAAGAGACCCAGTACTTC
TRBV2,TRBJ1-4,-,-,CASHRRANEKLFF,TGTGCCAGCCATCGAAGAGCTAATGAAAAACTGTTTTTT
TRBV27,TRBJ1-2,-,-,CASSRTDEGGYTF,TGTGCCAGCAGTCGGACAGACGAGGGTGGCTACACCTTC
TRBV28,TRBJ1-2,TRBD1,-,CASSSSDRGHYGYTF,TGTGCCAGCAGTTCCTCGGACAGGGGGCACTATGGCTACACCTTC
TRBV10-3,TRBJ2-1,TRBD1,once,CAISPRFLQGAYNEQFF,TGTGCCATCAGCCCCCGTTTTTTACAGGGGGCTTACAATGAGCAGTTCTTC
TRBV5-1,TRBJ2-1,TRBD2,-,CASSFGLAGGNSEQFF,TGCGCCAGCAGCTTCGGACTAGCGGGAGGGAACAGTGAGCAGTTCTTC
TRBV19,TRBJ2-5,-,-,CASSIVHGQKLFQETQYF,TGTGCCAGTAGTATAGTTCACGGACAGAAGCTTTTCCAAGAGACCCAGTACTTC
TRBV11-2,TRBJ1-4,-,-,CASSFHNEKLFF,TGTGCCAGCAGCTTCCATAATGAAAAACTGTTTTTT
TRBV27,TRBJ1-2,-,-,CASSSNHLRSYTF,TGTGCCAGCAGTTCGAATCACTTGAGGAGCTACACCTTC
TRBV5-1,TRBJ1-1,TRBD1,-,CASSLVGQISFF,TGCGCCAGCAGCTTGGTGGGACAGATTTCTTTCTTT
TRBV7-6,TRBJ2-2,TRBD2,once,CASSKGLADTGELFF,TGTGCCAGCAGCAAGGGACTAGCGGACACCGGGGAGCTGTTTTTT
TRBV7-9,TRBJ1-1,-,-,CASSLEGIFSEAFF,TGTGCCAGCAGCTTAGAGGGGATTTTTAGCGAAGCTTTCTTT
TRBV28,TRBJ2-5,TRBD2,-,CASSLAPGLAGGSRGTQYF,TGTGCCAGCAGCCTAGCCCCCGGACTAGCGGGAGGGTCTAGGGGGACCCAGTACTTC
TRBV10-1,TRBJ2-7,TRBD1,-,CASSDSGTGYEQYF,TGCGCCAGCAGTGATTCCGGGACAGGTTACGAGCAGTACTTC
TRBV6-4,TRBJ2-1,-,-,CASSDELAPYNEQFF,TGTGCCAGCAGTGACGAACTAGCACCCTACAATGAGCAGTTCTTC
TRBV7-2,TRBJ1-2,-,-,CASSLQGRDYGYTF,TGTGCCAGCAGCTTACAGGGTCGGGACTATGGCTACACCTTC
TRBV28,TRBJ2-5,TRBD1,-,CASTSGGYQETQYF,TGTGCCAGCACTTCAGGGGGTTACCAAGAGACCCAGTACTTC
TRBV10-3,TRBJ1-2,TRBD1,once,CAISAGTGDNYGYTF,TGTGCCATCAGTGCAGGGACAGGGGACAACTATGGCTACACCTTC
TRBV6-6,TRBJ2-7,-,-,CASTPTGHSYEQYF,TGTGCCAGCACCCCCACTGGGCACTCTTACGAGCAGTACTTC
TRBV7-6,TRBJ1-5,TRBD1,-,CASSHRLGQGDSNQPQHF,TGTGCCAGCAGCCATCGTCTGGGACAGGGGGATAGCAATCAGCCCCAGCATTTT
TRBV11-2,TRBJ1-3,-,-,CASSPRGRVLSGNTIYF,TGTGCCAGCAGCCCCCGGGGGAGGGTCCTCTCTGGAAACACCATATATTTT
TRBV18,TRBJ2-5,-,-,CASSPRVAQETQYF,TGTGCCAGCTCCCCCCGGGTCGCCCAAGAGACCCAGTACTTC
TRBV11-2,TRBJ2-2,-,-,CASSVQWTGELFF,TGTGCCAGCAGCGTACAGTGGACCGGGGAGCTGTTTTTT
TRBV9,TRBJ2-6,-,few,CASSVGQFSGANVLTF,TGTGCCAGCAGCGTAGGACAGTTCTCTGGGGCCAACGTCCTGACTTTC
TRBV4-1,TRBJ2-7,-,-,CASSQDFDREQYF,TGCGCCAGCAGCCAAGATTTCGACAGAGAGCAGTACTTC
TRBV5-5,TRBJ2-7,TRBD2,few,CASSLGLAGRSSYEQYF,TGTGCCAGCAGCTTGGGACTAGCGGGGAGGAGCTCCTACGAGCAGTACTTC
TRBV6-6,TRBJ2-3,TRBD1,once,CASSSLRGTQYF,TGTGCCAGCAGTTCGCTCAGGGGGACGCAGTATTTT
TRBV10-3,TRBJ2-1,TRBD2,-,CAISAGLAGYNEQFF,TGTGCCATCAGTGCTGGACTAGCGGGATACAATGAGCAGTTCTTC
TRBV5-6,TRBJ1-1,-,-,CASSFGQLNTEAFF,TGTGCCAGCAGCTTCGGACAGTTGAACACTGAAGCTTTCTTT
TRBV18,TRBJ1-2,-,-,CASSQRQEVGYTF,TGTGCCAGCTCACAGAGACAGGAGGTCGGCTACACCTTC
TRBV11-2,TRBJ2-7,TRBD2,-,CASSSDPGLVPYEQYF,TGTGCCAGCAGCTCCGATCCGGGACTAGTTCCCTACGAGCAGTACTTC
TRBV6-5,TRBJ2-7,-,-,CASTGYEQYF,TGTGCCAGCACGGGTTACGAGCAGTACTTC
TRBV7-2,TRBJ2-7,TRBD2,-,CASSLGLAGSNYEQYF,TGTGCCAGCAGCCTGGGACTAGCGGGGTCCAACTACGAGCAGTACTTC
TRBV4-3,TRBJ2-5,TRBD1,-,CASSQARDSWETQYF,TGCGCCAGCAGCCAAGCCCGGGACAGTTGGGAGACCCAGTACTTC
TRBV14,TRBJ1-2,-,-,CASSQDQSGTSANYGYTF,TGTGCCAGCAGCCAAGATCAGTCCGGGACAAGCGCTAACTATGGCTACACCTTC
TRBV5-1,TRBJ2-5,TRBD2,-,CASTFGRGVGETQYF,TGCGCCAGCACCTTCGGACGGGGGGTTGGAGAGACCCAGTACTTC
TRBV4-1,TRBJ2-4,TRBD2,-,CASSPGLAGGQAKNIQYF,TGCGCCAGCAGCCCGGGACTAGCGGGGGGGCAGGCCAAAAACATTCAGTACTTC
TRBV27,TRBJ2-7,TRBD2,-,CASSPGGLAGGREQYF,TGTGCCAGCAGTCCCGGGGGGCTAGCGGGGGGGCGCGAGCAGTACTTC
TRBV7-9,TRBJ1-4,-,-,CASSLVSTGGGLSEKLFF,TGTGCCAGCAGCTTAGTTTCGACAGGCGGTGGGTTAAGTGAAAAACTGTTTTTT
TRBV6-1,TRBJ2-3,TRBD2,-,CASSLTSGKDTQYF,TGTGCCAGCAGTCTCACTAGCGGGAAGGATACGCAGTATTTT
TRBV7-9,TRBJ2-7,TRBD1,once,CASSLLGQGAYEQYF,TGTGCCAGCAGCTTACTCGGACAGGGGGCCTACGAGCAGTACTTC
TRBV5-6,TRBJ2-5,TRBD2,-,CASRGLAEPQETQYF,TGTGCCAGCAGGGGCCTAGCGGAGCCACAAGAGACCCAGTACTTC